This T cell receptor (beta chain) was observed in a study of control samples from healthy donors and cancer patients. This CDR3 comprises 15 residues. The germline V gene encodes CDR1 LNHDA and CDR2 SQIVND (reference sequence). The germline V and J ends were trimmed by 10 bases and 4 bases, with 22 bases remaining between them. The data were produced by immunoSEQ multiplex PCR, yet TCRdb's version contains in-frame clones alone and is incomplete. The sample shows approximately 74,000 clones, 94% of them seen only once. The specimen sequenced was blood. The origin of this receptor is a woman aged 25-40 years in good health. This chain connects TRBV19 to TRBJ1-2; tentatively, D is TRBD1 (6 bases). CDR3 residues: CATHARGREVYGYTF. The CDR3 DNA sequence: TGTGCCACCCACGCCCGGGGGCGCGAGGTCTATGGCTACACCTTC.